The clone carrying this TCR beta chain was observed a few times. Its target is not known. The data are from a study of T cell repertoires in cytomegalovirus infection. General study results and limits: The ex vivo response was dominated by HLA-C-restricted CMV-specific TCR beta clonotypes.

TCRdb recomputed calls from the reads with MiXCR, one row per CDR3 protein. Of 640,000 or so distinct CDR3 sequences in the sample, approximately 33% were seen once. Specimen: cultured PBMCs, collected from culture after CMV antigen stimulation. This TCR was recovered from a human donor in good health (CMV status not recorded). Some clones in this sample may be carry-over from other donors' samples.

CDR3 DNA sequence: TGTGCCAGCAGCGCCCGACTAGCGGGGGGGGGCGAGACCCAGTACTTC. Translating gives CASSARLAGGGETQYF. The rearrangement joins TRBV5-4 to TRBJ2-5; 14 bases line up with TRBD2. Germline V gives CDR1 SGHNT, CDR2 YYREEE (reference sequence). V lost 4 bases and J lost 5; bases outside the gene matches: 7. The CDR3 runs 16 residues.